The 5 T cell receptor beta chains in this list originate from one sample, sequenced in a study of T-cell reconstitution after alpha-beta-depleted transplantation in children. The authors prepared the TCRbeta library with unique molecular identifiers. TCRdb reprocessed the PCR reads with MiXCR, giving one entry per CDR3 protein. The data contain about 600,000 distinct CDR3 sequences, 10% of them singletons. Source: PBMCs from the stem cell graft donor, taken from the stem cell graft. The source is a human donor who donated a stem cell graft to a child with acute myeloid leukemia.

This sequence joins TRBV7-2 and TRBJ1-1, with a weak D call TRBD1 (6 bases). Trimming took off 6 bases at V and 8 bases at J, with 10 bases between the two ends. This CDR3 region has 11 residues. The germline V gene has CDR1 SGHTA and CDR2 FQGNSA. This CDR3 reads CASSPRGEAFF. The DNA for the CDR3 is TGTGCCAGCAGTCCCAGGGGCGAAGCTTTCTTT.

The chain uses TRBV5-1 and TRBJ1-6; unclear D gene. This CDR3 comprises 15 residues. V shed 9 bases and J shed 0 bases, with 13 bases lying between them. Germline CDR1 SGHRS, CDR2 YFSETQ. The CDR3 sequence: CATRPAGSYNSPLHF. CDR3 nucleotides: TGCGCCACCAGACCCGCGGGCTCCTATAATTCACCCCTCCACTTT.

The rearrangement links TRBV7-8 to TRBJ2-7; unclear D gene. This CDR3 comprises 15 residues. Germline loops: CDR1 SGHVS, CDR2 FQNEAQ. Trimming shortened V by 1 base and J by 4 bases, and 14 bases separated the two germline ends. The CDR3, as DNA: TGTGCCAGCAGCTTAGAACCCAAGATTAAGTACGAGCAGTACTTC. It translates to CASSLEPKIKYEQYF. Drawing the rest from reference TRBV7-8 and TRBJ2-7, the complete variable domain is GAGVSQSPRYKVAKRGQDVALRCDPISGHVSLFWYQQALGQGPEFLTYFQNEAQLDKSGLPSDRFFAERPEGSVSTLKIQRTQQEDSAVYLCASSLEPKIKYEQYFGPGTRLTVT.

As DNA, the CDR3 is TGCAGTGCTACGCGGACCGGGATAGGTGAAAAACTGTTTTTT. Translated: CSATRTGIGEKLFF. This rearrangement joins TRBV20-1 to TRBJ1-4; D is uncertain. Germline CDR1 reads DFQATT; CDR2 reads SNEGSKA (reference sequence). V dropped 4 bases and J dropped 7 bases, with 16 bases sitting between them. This CDR3 has 14 amino acids.

The chain has TRBV5-1 and TRBJ2-3, with D tentatively TRBD1 or TRBD2 (5 bases each). This CDR3 has 14 residues. CDR1 and CDR2 (germline): SGHRS, YFSETQ. V was clipped by 4 bases and J by 5 bases, with 14 bases between them. Written as DNA, the CDR3 is TGCGCCAGCAGCCTCGGGACGGTGGGAGATACGCAGTATTTT. It specifies CASSLGTVGDTQYF.